Following are 21 T cell receptor beta chains from one sample sequenced in a study of blood T cell repertoires in COVID-19 (TCRdb year 2020). Library creation used the immunoSEQ multiplex PCR assay. Held by TCRdb, this immuneACCESS table contains in-frame sequences only and omits some clones. Under half of the omission traces to an unresolved V gene where checked; the cause of the rest is unknown. Across this sample there are around 27,000 clones, with approximately 86% seen only once. Roughly a quarter of the sample comes from the top ten. The sequenced sample was peripheral blood. All receptors come from a human donor in a cohort sampled during active COVID-19.

The chain joins TRBV7-9 to TRBJ2-5; maybe TRBD2 (5 bases). CDR1 and CDR2 from the germline V gene are SEHNR and FQNEAQ (reference sequence). This CDR3 region has 12 residues. The V end lost 6 bases, the J end lost 5 bases, and 10 bases lay between the germline ends. The CDR3 DNA reads TGTGCCAGCAGGGTAGGGAGTGAGACCCAGTACTTC. It translates to CASRVGSETQYF.

The chain couples TRBV18 to TRBJ2-7; 10 bases map to TRBD1. The junction had 3 bases not matched to a gene; V was cut back by 1 base and J by 3 bases. CDR3 length: 15 residues. CDR1 and CDR2 (germline): KGHSH, LQKENI. CDR3 protein: CASSPRTGGSYEQYF. DNA of the CDR3: TGTGCCAGCTCACCACGGACAGGGGGTAGCTACGAGCAGTACTTC.

This clone was seen only a few times. The chain joins TRBV5-1 to TRBJ2-7, with a possible D match to TRBD1 (6 bases). Germline V gives CDR1 SGHRS, CDR2 YFSETQ. The CDR3 has 16 residues. Trimming cost V 3 bases and J 5 bases, with 21 bases left between them. CDR3 amino acids: CASSWSFGTFSNEQYF. The CDR3 bases are TGCGCCAGCAGCTGGTCTTTCGGGACATTCTCGAACGAGCAGTACTTC.

J is TRBJ1-1 and V is TRBV5-6; 9 positions agree with TRBD1. Trimming took 4 bases from V and 0 from J; bases not matched to a gene: 7. Germline V gene sequence: CDR1 SGHDT, CDR2 YYEEEE. CDR3 length: 16 residues. The chain's CDR3 is CASSGTGLPMNTEAFF. CDR3 coding DNA: TGTGCCAGCAGCGGGACAGGGCTCCCCATGAACACTGAAGCTTTCTTT.

V and J are TRBV7-3 and TRBJ1-4, with 8 nucleotides matching TRBD1. The trim removed 2 bases at V and 3 bases at J, leaving 2 bases unmatched. This CDR3 comprises 15 residues. The germline CDR1 and CDR2 sequences are SGHTA and FQGTGA. The CDR3 spells CASSLADRANEKLFF. As DNA, the CDR3 is TGTGCCAGCAGCTTAGCGGACAGGGCTAATGAAAAACTGTTTTTT.

J is TRBJ1-3 and V is TRBV30, with a weak D call TRBD1 (6 bases). The CDR3 has 13 residues. The germline CDR1 and CDR2 sequences are GTSNPN and SVGIG (reference sequence). Trimming shortened V by 3 bases and J by 2 bases, and 8 bases separated the two germline ends. Written as DNA, the CDR3 is TGTGCCTGGAGGGCAGGGGCTGGAAACACCATATATTTT. Residues: CAWRAGAGNTIYF.

The count of this clone is one. The chain employs TRBV20-1 and TRBJ1-5; D is uncertain. The V gene lost 3 bases and the J gene lost 0 bases, with 9 bases spanning the gap. CDR1 and CDR2 (germline): DFQATT, SNEGSKA (reference sequence). This CDR3 comprises 14 residues. The CDR3 is CSASSGYSNQPQHF. CDR3 coding DNA: TGCAGTGCTAGTTCGGGATATAGCAATCAGCCCCAGCATTTT.

The chain is built from TRBV15 and TRBJ2-1; a weak D match, TRBD2 (5 bases). This CDR3 is 15 amino acids long. Germline CDR1 reads LNHNV; CDR2 reads YYDKDF (reference sequence). Trimming cost V 1 base and J 3 bases, with 10 bases left between them. This CDR3 is CATSRVASSYNEQFF. Here the CDR3 DNA reads TGTGCCACCAGCAGAGTGGCTAGCAGCTACAATGAGCAGTTCTTC.

This chain joins TRBV6-1 and TRBJ1-2; 7 bases map to TRBD1. Germline lookup yields CDR1 MNHNS and CDR2 SASEGT. There are 17 residues in the CDR3. J gave up 4 bases and V 4 bases, and 15 bases lay outside the gene matches. DNA of the CDR3: TGTGCCAGCAGTGCCGGTCGGACAGGACCCCGATCCTATGGCTACACCTTC. This codes for CASSAGRTGPRSYGYTF.

The V gene is TRBV11-3, the J gene TRBJ2-7; 8 bases are a match to TRBD2. V dropped 2 bases and J dropped 7; count of bases not matched to a gene: 7. This CDR3 is 14 amino acids long. The germline gives CDR1 SGHNT, CDR2 YENEEA. CDR3 in DNA: TGTGCCAGCAGCTTATACGGGGGGGCGGGTGAGCAGTACTTC. Its translation: CASSLYGGAGEQYF.

The J gene is TRBJ2-5, the V gene TRBV2; 13 nucleotides line up with TRBD2. The V gene's germline CDR1 is SNHLY and CDR2 FYNNEI. The CDR3 spans 16 residues. Trimming took 4 bases from V and 5 from J; bases not matched to a gene: 7. The CDR3 sequence: CASSGGLAGKFETQYF. The CDR3 DNA is TGTGCCAGCAGTGGGGGACTAGCGGGGAAATTTGAGACCCAGTACTTC. Based on the CDR3 plus reference TRBV2 and TRBJ2-5, the full variable domain is EPEVTQTPSHQVTQMGQEVILRCVPISNHLYFYWYRQILGQKVEFLVSFYNNEISEKSEIFDDQFSVERPDGSNFTLKIRSTKLEDSAMYFCASSGGLAGKFETQYFGPGTRLLVL.

The J gene is TRBJ2-7, the V gene TRBV13, with 7 bases lining up with TRBD1. Trimming cost V 4 bases and J 6 bases; bases outside gene matches: 6. The CDR3 has 13 residues. The germline gives CDR1 PRHDT, CDR2 FYEKMQ (reference sequence). CDR3 in DNA: TGTGCCAGCAGCTGGGACAGAATAGGCGAGCAGTACTTC. Its translation is CASSWDRIGEQYF. The full variable domain, with the rest looked up from reference TRBV13 and TRBJ2-7, is AAGVIQSPRHLIKEKRETATLKCYPIPRHDTVYWYQQGPGQDPQFLISFYEKMQSDKGSIPDRFSAQQFSDYHSELNMSSLELGDSALYFCASSWDRIGEQYFGPGTRLTVT.

The chain employs TRBV12-3 or TRBV12-4 and TRBJ2-1, with a tentative D call TRBD2 (5 bases). The V end was cut by 7 bases, the J end by 9 bases, with 16 bases between. This CDR3 region has 13 residues. The CDR3 here is CASTGSPYGEQFF. CDR3 bases: TGTGCCAGCACGGGATCCCCGTACGGTGAGCAGTTCTTC.

This chain connects TRBV10-2 to TRBJ2-2; 8 bases are a match to TRBD2. V lost 6 bases, J lost 4 bases, and 1 base stayed unmatched. Germline loops: CDR1 WSHSY, CDR2 SAAADI. The CDR3 spans 13 residues. The CDR3 nucleotides are TGCGCCAGCAGAACTAGCGGCACCGGGGAGCTGTTTTTT. It codes for CASRTSGTGELFF.

V is TRBV5-1 and J is TRBJ1-2; D is unclear. This CDR3 is 14 amino acids long. The V end lost 0 bases, the J end lost 0 bases, and 6 bases lay between the germline ends. Per the germline V gene, CDR1 is SGHRS and CDR2 is YFSETQ. The CDR3: CASSLETANYGYTF. In DNA form, the CDR3 reads TGCGCCAGCAGCTTGGAAACAGCTAACTATGGCTACACCTTC.

The chain uses TRBV7-2 and TRBJ2-7; 10 nucleotides agree with TRBD2. V lost 1 base to trimming and J lost 3 bases; unmatched junction nucleotides: 3. Germline CDR1 SGHTA, CDR2 FQGNSA. The CDR3 runs 15 residues. The CDR3 loop is CASSLVAGGRYEQYF. CDR3 nucleotide sequence: TGTGCCAGCAGCTTAGTAGCGGGGGGACGCTACGAGCAGTACTTC. The variable domain in full, with the rest retrieved from reference TRBV7-2 and TRBJ2-7, is GAGVSQSPSNKVTEKGKDVELRCDPISGHTALYWYRQSLGQGLEFLIYFQGNSAPDKSGLPSDRFSAERTGGSVSTLTIQRTQQEDSAVYLCASSLVAGGRYEQYFGPGTRLTVT.

The chain couples TRBV2 to TRBJ1-2; TRBD1 aligns across 9 bases. V trimming: 5 bases; J trimming: 8 bases; junction bases outside the gene matches: 6. Germline CDR1 SNHLY, CDR2 FYNNEI. The CDR3 spans 13 residues. This CDR3 is CASSNPGQGGYTF. CDR3 coding DNA: TGTGCCAGCAGTAACCCGGGACAGGGAGGCTACACCTTC. Supplemented by reference TRBV2 and TRBJ1-2, the full variable domain reads EPEVTQTPSHQVTQMGQEVILRCVPISNHLYFYWYRQILGQKVEFLVSFYNNEISEKSEIFDDQFSVERPDGSNFTLKIRSTKLEDSAMYFCASSNPGQGGYTFGSGTRLTVV.

The chain couples TRBV5-1 to TRBJ1-1; TRBD1 might be the D (5 bases). Trimming pared 4 bases from V and 7 bases from J, leaving 29 bases between. The germline V gene encodes CDR1 SGHRS and CDR2 YFSETQ. The CDR3 loop spans 18 amino acids. As DNA, the CDR3 is TGCGCCAGCAGCACCCGCGGGACCTTCCGGGGGGGATATAATGAAGCTTTCTTT. Encoded protein: CASSTRGTFRGGYNEAFF.

The chain carries TRBV4-2 and TRBJ2-7; the match to TRBD1 covers 7 bases. From germline, CDR1 is LGHNA and CDR2 YNFKEQ. After removal of 1 base from V and 0 bases from J, the junction contained 3 bases not matched to a gene. CDR3 length: 15 amino acids. This CDR3 is CASSQGQGRSYEQYF. The CDR3 DNA follows: TGTGCCAGCAGCCAAGGACAGGGCCGCTCCTACGAGCAGTACTTC.

The chain is built from TRBV6-6 and TRBJ2-3; a weak D match, TRBD2 (7 bases). Trimming stripped 5 bases from V and 6 bases from J, with 12 bases between. The length of the CDR3 is 13 residues. The germline V gene has CDR1 MNHNY and CDR2 SVGAGI (reference sequence). CDR3 nucleotides: TGTGCCAGCAGTGGGGGGGCCGTGGATACGCAGTATTTT. Translated, it gives CASSGGAVDTQYF.

This chain connects TRBV18 to TRBJ2-1; D gene unclear. Germline loops: CDR1 KGHSH, CDR2 LQKENI. Trimming took 6 bases from V and 5 from J, leaving 11 bases between them. This CDR3 comprises 13 residues. CDR3 sequence reads: CASSSLTDNEQFF. The CDR3 DNA sequence: TGTGCCAGCTCCTCATTAACGGACAATGAGCAGTTCTTC. The full variable domain, its missing parts supplied by reference TRBV18 and TRBJ2-1, is NAGVMQNPRHLVRRRGQEARLRCSPMKGHSHVYWYRQLPEEGLKFMVYLQKENIIDESGMPKERFSAEFPKEGPSILRIQQVVRGDSAAYFCASSSLTDNEQFFGPGTRLTVL.